The TCR beta chain described here comes from a study of blood T cell repertoires in COVID-19. The overall study: Samples came from the United States, Italy and Spain, spanning acute and convalescent COVID-19.

From germline, CDR1 is MNHEY and CDR2 SVGAGI. Deletions cut 2 bases from V and 6 bases from J, with 11 bases between. The CDR3 contains 13 residues. TCRdb's table, derived via immunoSEQ multiplex PCR, lists solely in-frame clones and lacks some. The table shows tens of thousands of clones, with approximately 90% occurring only once. The V and J genes are TRBV6-5 and TRBJ2-7; D not certain. This clonotype was obtained from a human donor in a cohort sampled during active COVID-19. The source material was peripheral blood. The CDR3 protein is CASSYDFPGEQYF. The CDR3 bases are TGTGCCAGCAGTTACGACTTCCCGGGCGAGCAGTACTTC.